What follows are 7 T cell receptor beta chains derived from one specimen sequenced in a study of CD8+ T cells in alopecia areata (dated by TCRdb to the late 2010s). This specimen's time point label, interpreted: baseline before oral tofacitinib. Library method: the immunoSEQ multiplex PCR assay. RNA was extracted from all samples and reverse transcribed into cDNA, which served as template for TCR sequencing. TCRdb's version of the immuneACCESS table is confined to in-frame rearrangements and falls short of the full clone set. An unresolved V gene accounts for under half of the shortfall where checked; the remainder is of unknown origin. Counted in this sample were 170,000 or so clones; 50% to 70% of them appeared once. The ten biggest clones cover roughly 14% of the sample. Sequenced material: CD4+ T cells sorted from blood, taken at week 0. The receptors here all came from a human donor with alopecia areata.

The chain carries TRBV5-6 and TRBJ2-3, with 7 positions matching TRBD1. Germline-derived CDR1 and CDR2 are SGHDT and YYEEEE. J gave up 1 base and V 4 bases, and 6 bases lay outside the gene matches. CDR3 length equals 15 residues. In DNA, the CDR3 is TGTGCCAGCAGCCTGGGACAGCGCGGCACAGATACGCAGTATTTT. It translates to CASSLGQRGTDTQYF.

The table lists this clone with a count of one. The CDR3: CASSYSTLSSYEQYF. In DNA form, the CDR3 reads TGTGCCAGCAGTTACTCGACATTGAGCTCCTACGAGCAGTACTTC. The genes are TRBV6-6 and TRBJ2-7; D not resolved. Germline lookup yields CDR1 MNHNY and CDR2 SVGAGI (reference sequence). Between the trimmed V and J ends, which lost 0 bases and 0 bases, there was a span of 9 bases. The CDR3 spans 15 residues.

The gene calls are TRBV18 and TRBJ1-5; D is ambiguous. V lost 3 bases and J 5 bases, leaving 11 bases between the germline ends. The germline CDR1 and CDR2 sequences are KGHSH and LQKENI. The CDR3 has 14 amino acids. The CDR3 reads CASSPQLGDQPQHF. CDR3 coding DNA: TGTGCCAGCTCACCTCAACTTGGGGATCAGCCCCAGCATTTT.

The chain couples TRBV4-2 to TRBJ2-5; 9 bases align to TRBD1. Looked up from germline, CDR1 is LGHNA and CDR2 is YNFKEQ. Trimming at V came to 3 bases and at J to 4 bases, leaving 3 bases not matched to a gene. The CDR3 contains 14 residues. CDR3 sequence (DNA): TGTGCCAGCAGCCACTCGGGACAGGGAGAGACCCAGTACTTC. It translates to CASSHSGQGETQYF.

This chain connects TRBV10-3 to TRBJ2-7; D not resolved. Germline CDR1 and CDR2: ENHRY and SYGVKD. This CDR3 spans 12 amino acids. Trimming took off 8 bases at V and 3 bases at J, with 11 bases between the two ends. The CDR3 reads CAIARVDYEQYF. In DNA form, the CDR3 reads TGTGCCATCGCCCGGGTAGACTACGAGCAGTACTTC.

The rearrangement uses TRBV5-6 and TRBJ1-5; D gene uncertain. V gave up 2 bases and J gave up 3 bases, with 12 bases separating them. Germline V gene sequence: CDR1 SGHDT, CDR2 YYEEEE. This CDR3 has 15 residues. CDR3 nucleotides: TGTGCCAGCAGCTTCCTTAGTCGGGACAATCAGCCCCAGCATTTT. As protein: CASSFLSRDNQPQHF.

This chain joins TRBV29-1 and TRBJ1-1; the match to TRBD1 covers 10 bases. This CDR3 has 12 amino acids. CDR1 and CDR2 (germline): SQVTM, ANQGSEA. V dropped 6 bases and J dropped 11; count of bases not matched to a gene: 9. CDR3 in amino acids: CSVAGTGALAFF. The CDR3 DNA reads as TGCAGCGTAGCCGGGACAGGGGCTTTGGCTTTCTTT.